A selection of T cell receptor beta chains follows, all from one sample in a study of cytomegalovirus exposure and HLA in healthy donors. Libraries were prepared by immunoSEQ multiplex PCR; TCRdb keeps only in-frame clonotypes and omits some of them. Of tens of thousands of clones listed, 80% to 90% are singletons. The sequenced sample consisted of PBMCs. Receptors originate from a woman in her thirties in good health and CMV-seropositive. Each CDR3 is given with its conserved first and last residue. The D gene is left open where the match is weak. Part of the rows lack a size; the others show once, few, many or a class for expanded clones.

.	.	TRBV30	TRBJ1-1	TGTGCCTGGAGGAGGGTGGGGGGGATGAACACTGAAGCTTTCTTT	CAWRRVGGMNTEAFF
.	.	TRBV25-1	TRBJ1-1	TGTGCCAGCAGTGCCTCAGGGGACACTGAAGCTTTCTTT	CASSASGDTEAFF
.	TRBD1	TRBV5-1	TRBJ1-4	TGCGCCAGCAGCGAACAGGGACAGCAAGAAAAACTGTTTTTT	CASSEQGQQEKLFF
.	.	TRBV7-9	TRBJ1-2	TGTGCCAGCAGATTTGGGGGGGGCGAAGGCTACACCTTC	CASRFGGGEGYTF
.	TRBD2	TRBV6-5	TRBJ2-7	TGTGCCAGCAGCCATACCGTAGCGGGGCTCTACGAGCAGTACTTC	CASSHTVAGLYEQYF
.	TRBD1	TRBV30	TRBJ2-7	TGTGCCTGGAGTGACAGGGGGCCCGAGCAGTACTTC	CAWSDRGPEQYF
.	.	TRBV5-4	TRBJ1-1	TGTGCCAGCAGCAATAACAGGTACACTGAAGCTTTCTTT	CASSNNRYTEAFF
.	.	TRBV28	TRBJ1-5	TGTGCCAGCAGTTTAGGCAGGGGCAGACAGCCCCAGCATTTT	CASSLGRGRQPQHF
.	.	TRBV27	TRBJ2-6	TGTGCCAGCAGCATCGCAGGTTCTGGGGCCAACGTCCTGACTTTC	CASSIAGSGANVLTF
.	TRBD1	TRBV11-2	TRBJ2-3	TGTGCCAGCAGCTCGGGACAGATCACAGATACGCAGTATTTT	CASSSGQITDTQYF
.	.	TRBV9	TRBJ2-3	TGTGCCAGCAGCGACAAACAGGGATCAGATACGCAGTATTTT	CASSDKQGSDTQYF
few	TRBD1	TRBV27	TRBJ2-2	TGTGCCAGTCTCTTGACAGGGACCACCGGGGAGCTGTTTTTT	CASLLTGTTGELFF
few	TRBD1	TRBV19	TRBJ1-1	TGTGCCAGTAGTTCCCGGACAGGGGGTAGTACTGAAGCTTTCTTT	CASSSRTGGSTEAFF
once	.	TRBV27	TRBJ2-1	TGTGCCAGCAGTTTATCGGTGAGCTCCTACAATGAGCAGTTCTTC	CASSLSVSSYNEQFF
.	.	TRBV29-1	TRBJ2-7	TGCAGCGTTAACAGGGCCGACTCCTACGAGCAGTACTTC	CSVNRADSYEQYF
.	.	TRBV2	TRBJ2-1	TGTGCCAGCAGTGAATCATTCAATGAGCAGTTCTTC	CASSESFNEQFF
.	.	TRBV7-6	TRBJ1-2	TGTGCCAGCAGCGTAAACAGGGACTATGGCTACACCTTC	CASSVNRDYGYTF
.	.	TRBV29-1	TRBJ1-3	TGCAGCGCCCAACAGAGCTCTGGAAACACCATATATTTT	CSAQQSSGNTIYF
once	TRBD2	TRBV4-1	TRBJ2-1	TGCGCCAGCACCTACCTAGCGGAAGGATCCGACAATGAGCAGTTCTTC	CASTYLAEGSDNEQFF
.	TRBD2	TRBV7-7	TRBJ2-1	TGTGCCAGCAGCCCAGGACTAGCGGGTTACAATGAGCAGTTCTTC	CASSPGLAGYNEQFF
few	TRBD1	TRBV6-4	TRBJ1-6	TGTGCCAGCACCCAGACTCGGGACAGGGTAAGTAGCTCCTATAATTCACCCCTCCACTTT	CASTQTRDRVSSSYNSPLHF
few	TRBD2	TRBV6-5	TRBJ2-1	TGTGCCAGCAGTTACAGACTAGCGGGAGGGTACAATGAGCAGTTCTTC	CASSYRLAGGYNEQFF
.	.	TRBV7-9	TRBJ1-2	TGTGCCAGCAGCTTTGGGCAACCGGGGGGCGGCTACACCTTC	CASSFGQPGGGYTF
.	TRBD1	TRBV28	TRBJ2-2	TGTGCCAGCAGTACAGGGGGTGTGACCGGGGAGCTGTTTTTT	CASSTGGVTGELFF
.	.	TRBV27	TRBJ2-1	TGTGCCAGCAGCCCCTCGAGGAGAAGCAATGAGCAGTTCTTC	CASSPSRRSNEQFF
.	TRBD2	TRBV9	TRBJ2-3	TGTGCCAGCAGCACCCGGACTAGCGGGTCTCCCGGGAATACGCAGTATTTT	CASSTRTSGSPGNTQYF
once	.	TRBV7-9	TRBJ1-5	TGTGCCAGCAGCTTTGGGGGGGAAAATCAGCCCCAGCATTTT	CASSFGGENQPQHF
.	.	TRBV19	TRBJ2-7	TGTGCCAGTAGTATTAACTCCTACGAGCAGTACTTC	CASSINSYEQYF
.	.	TRBV28	TRBJ1-1	TGTGCCACCGAATTGGGAGGGAACACTGAAGCTTTCTTT	CATELGGNTEAFF
.	.	TRBV11-3	TRBJ2-1	TGTGCCAGCAGCCGGAGTGATAACTACAATGAGCAGTTCTTC	CASSRSDNYNEQFF
.	TRBD2	TRBV6-4	TRBJ2-3	TGTGCCAGCACCCGACTAGCGGGGGGATCAGATACGCAGTATTTT	CASTRLAGGSDTQYF
.	.	TRBV14	TRBJ2-7	TGTGCCAGCAGCCGAATGCGGGACTCCTACGAGCAGTACTTC	CASSRMRDSYEQYF
.	TRBD2	TRBV6-5	TRBJ2-1	TGTGCCAGCAGTTACTCTGTGACTAGCGGGAGGTCGGGGCAGTTCTTC	CASSYSVTSGRSGQFF
.	.	TRBV5-1	TRBJ1-1	TGCGCCAGCAGCTCTACAGCGAACACTGAAGCTTTCTTT	CASSSTANTEAFF
.	TRBD1	TRBV2	TRBJ2-3	TGTGCCAGCAGACCCTTTACAGGGGGCGTATCAGATACGCAGTATTTT	CASRPFTGGVSDTQYF
.	.	TRBV21-1	TRBJ2-7	TGTGCCAGCACCCGGGACTACCGACACGAGCAGTACTTC	CASTRDYRHEQYF
.	.	TRBV13	TRBJ2-3	TGTGCCAGCAGCTTGAGGGAGGGGGTAGCAGATACGCAGTATTTT	CASSLREGVADTQYF
.	.	TRBV6-1	TRBJ1-2	TGTGCCAGCAGTGAAGAGGGTTCTGAGGGCTATGGCTACACCTTC	CASSEEGSEGYGYTF
.	TRBD2	TRBV18	TRBJ2-5	TGTGCCAGCTCACCTTCTAGCGGGGGATGGACCCAGTACTTC	CASSPSSGGWTQYF
.	TRBD2	TRBV5-1	TRBJ2-5	TGCGCCAGCAGCTTGGGCGGGAGTGAGACAGAGACCCAGTACTTC	CASSLGGSETETQYF
.	TRBD2	TRBV9	TRBJ2-7	TGTGCCAGCAGCGCGAGTACTAGCGGGATCTACGAGCAGTACTTC	CASSASTSGIYEQYF
.	.	TRBV5-1	TRBJ1-4	TGCGCCAGCAGCAACCGGGACATGGCTAATGAAAAACTGTTTTTT	CASSNRDMANEKLFF
.	.	TRBV5-1	TRBJ1-1	TGCGCCAGCAGCCTGGAGAGCACTGAAGCTTTCTTT	CASSLESTEAFF
once	.	TRBV14	TRBJ1-2	TGTGCCAGCAGCGAACAGAACTATGGCTACACCTTC	CASSEQNYGYTF
.	.	TRBV6-5	TRBJ2-7	TGTGCCAGCAGTTACTTACAGGAATCGCGGGAGCAGTACTTC	CASSYLQESREQYF
.	TRBD2	TRBV5-1	TRBJ2-1	TGCGCCAGCAGCTTTGGGACCCTGGGACTAGCGGGCTACAATGAGCAGTTCTTC	CASSFGTLGLAGYNEQFF
.	.	TRBV20-1	TRBJ1-2	TGCAGTGCTAGAGTCGATGGCTACACCTTC	CSARVDGYTF
few	TRBD2	TRBV6-1	TRBJ2-7	TGTGCCAGCAGTGAACTAGCGGGGTCCTACGAGCAGTACTTC	CASSELAGSYEQYF
.	TRBD2	TRBV5-1	TRBJ2-1	TGCGCCAGCAGCTCAGGACTAGCGGGAGTTGTGAGTGAGCAGTTCTTC	CASSSGLAGVVSEQFF
.	TRBD2	TRBV7-9	TRBJ2-1	TGTGCCAGCAGCTCGTGGACTAGCGGGAGTGGGAATGAGCAGTTCTTC	CASSSWTSGSGNEQFF
.	TRBD2	TRBV5-1	TRBJ2-3	TGCGCCAGCAGCTTCGCGGGAGTCGGGGAGGGATATACGCAGTATTTT	CASSFAGVGEGYTQYF
.	TRBD2	TRBV11-2	TRBJ2-5	TGTGCCAGCAGCATACTAGCGCAGGGAGAGACCCAGTACTTC	CASSILAQGETQYF
.	.	TRBV7-2	TRBJ2-1	TGTGCCAGCAGGACCAGCGGTCTACGGGACAATGAGCAGTTCTTC	CASRTSGLRDNEQFF